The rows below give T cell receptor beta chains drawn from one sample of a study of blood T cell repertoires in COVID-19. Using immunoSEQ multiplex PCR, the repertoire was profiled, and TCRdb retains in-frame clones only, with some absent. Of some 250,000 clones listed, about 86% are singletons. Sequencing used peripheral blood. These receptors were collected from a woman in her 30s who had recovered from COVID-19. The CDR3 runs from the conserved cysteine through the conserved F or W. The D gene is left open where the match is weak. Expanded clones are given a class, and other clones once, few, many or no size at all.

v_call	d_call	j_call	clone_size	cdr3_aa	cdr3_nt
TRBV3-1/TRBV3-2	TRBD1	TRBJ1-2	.	CASSQLYRGIGYTF	TGTGCCAGCAGCCAATTATACAGGGGCATTGGCTACACCTTC
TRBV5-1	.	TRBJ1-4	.	CASSLGSRGNNEKLFF	TGCGCCAGCAGCTTGGGTTCAAGGGGTAATAATGAAAAACTGTTTTTT
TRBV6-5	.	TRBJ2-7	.	CASSYFGGTSSYEQYF	TGTGCCAGCAGTTACTTCGGGGGGACAAGCTCCTACGAGCAGTACTTC
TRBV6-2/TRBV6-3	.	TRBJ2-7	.	CASSLPRWVARNYEQYF	TGTGCCAGCAGCTTACCCCGTTGGGTAGCGAGAAACTACGAGCAGTACTTC
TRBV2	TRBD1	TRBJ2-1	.	CASLDRVLNEQFF	TGTGCCAGCTTAGACAGGGTCTTGAATGAGCAGTTCTTC
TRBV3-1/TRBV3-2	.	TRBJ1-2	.	CASSPRASSRYTF	TGTGCCAGCAGCCCCCGAGCTAGTAGTCGCTACACCTTC
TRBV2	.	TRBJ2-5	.	CASNSMGGPEETQYF	TGTGCCAGCAATTCGATGGGGGGGCCGGAGGAGACCCAGTACTTC
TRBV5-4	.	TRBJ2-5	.	CASSPGGPAAETQYF	TGTGCCAGCAGCCCGGGGGGCCCGGCCGCGGAGACCCAGTACTTC
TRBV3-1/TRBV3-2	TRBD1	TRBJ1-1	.	CASSQATGGTEAFF	TGTGCCAGCAGCCAAGCAACAGGGGGCACTGAAGCTTTCTTT
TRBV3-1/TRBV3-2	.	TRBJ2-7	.	CASSQDPGSAEQYF	TGTGCCAGCAGCCAAGACCCAGGGTCGGCCGAGCAGTACTTC
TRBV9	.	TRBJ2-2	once	CASSRDTGELFF	TGTGCCAGCAGTAGAGACACCGGGGAGCTGTTTTTT
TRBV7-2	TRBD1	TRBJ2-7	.	CASSSGQRYEQYF	TGTGCCAGCAGCTCGGGACAGCGTTACGAGCAGTACTTC
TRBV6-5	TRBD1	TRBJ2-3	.	CASRDRGLGDTQYF	TGTGCCAGCCGGGACAGGGGTTTGGGGGATACGCAGTATTTT
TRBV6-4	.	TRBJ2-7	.	CASTDPGGCRFEQYF	TGTGCCAGCACGGACCCAGGAGGGTGCCGTTTCGAGCAGTACTTC